A single sample gave rise to the 29 T cell receptor beta chains below, sequenced in a study of CD8+ T cells in alopecia areata. The authors extracted RNA and reverse transcribed it into cDNA as the sequencing template. The protocol was immunoSEQ multiplex PCR, while the TCRdb copy is restricted to in-frame clones and leaves out a portion. The sample yields 150,000 to 200,000 clones, 50% to 70% seen once. The sample consisted of CD4+ T cells sorted from blood, taken at week 0. These receptor sequences come from a human donor with alopecia areata.

Only one count was recorded for this clone. Written as DNA, the CDR3 is TGTGCCAGCAGTTTAGAAATTAATTCACCCCTCCACTTT. Its protein is CASSLEINSPLHF. The rearrangement joins TRBV27 to TRBJ1-6; the D is unclear. V shed 2 bases and J shed 6 bases, with 5 bases lying between them. CDR1 is MNHEY and CDR2 is SMNVEV in the germline V gene (reference sequence). This CDR3 is built from 13 residues.

In its sample, this clone was seen many times. The chain couples TRBV5-1 to TRBJ1-5; D is uncertain. Deletions cut 1 base from V and 3 bases from J, with 5 bases between. Germline CDR1 reads SGHRS; CDR2 reads YFSETQ. This CDR3 region has 13 residues. This CDR3 reads CASSLTFNQPQHF. Here the CDR3 DNA reads TGCGCCAGCAGCTTGACCTTCAATCAGCCCCAGCATTTT.

The chain combines TRBV29-1 with TRBJ1-1; no clear D gene. This CDR3 spans 13 amino acids. Between the trimmed V and J ends, which lost 3 bases and 1 base, there was a span of 9 bases. Germline CDR1 is SQVTM and CDR2 is ANQGSEA. CDR3 loop: CSVEGRRNTEAFF. For the CDR3, the DNA is TGCAGCGTTGAGGGCAGGCGGAACACTGAAGCTTTCTTT.

There are a few counts of this clone. The chain links TRBV7-9 to TRBJ2-7; 7 bases line up with TRBD1. This CDR3 region has 17 residues. Germline-derived CDR1 and CDR2 are SEHNR and FQNEAQ (reference sequence). The V and J ends lost 3 bases and 0 bases, in that order; junction bases with no gene match: 11. CDR3 region: CASSFAVGTVGSYEQYF. For the CDR3, the DNA is TGTGCCAGCAGCTTTGCCGTTGGGACAGTAGGCTCCTACGAGCAGTACTTC.

The chain employs TRBV5-1 and TRBJ2-1; weak D call: TRBD2 (7 bases). CDR1 SGHRS and CDR2 YFSETQ come from the germline V gene. The CDR3 is 14 residues long. Trimming stripped 0 bases from V and 10 bases from J, with 14 bases between. The CDR3 here is CASSLGRGAREQFF. The CDR3 nucleotides read TGCGCCAGCAGCTTGGGACGGGGGGCCCGGGAGCAGTTCTTC. The entire variable domain, with the rest obtained from reference TRBV5-1 and TRBJ2-1, is as follows: KAGVTQTPRYLIKTRGQQVTLSCSPISGHRSVSWYQQTPGQGLQFLFEYFSETQRNKGNFPGRFSGRQFSNSRSEMNVSTLELGDSALYLCASSLGRGAREQFFGPGTRLTVL.

This chain links TRBV29-1 with TRBJ2-1, with a possible D match to TRBD2 (5 bases). In germline, CDR1 is SQVTM, CDR2 ANQGSEA. CDR3 length: 11 residues. V shed 4 bases and J shed 8 bases, with 9 bases lying between them. Here the CDR3 reads CSVVPGYEQFF. CDR3 coding DNA: TGCAGCGTTGTTCCGGGATATGAGCAGTTCTTC.

The chain links TRBV7-9 to TRBJ1-2; D is uncertain. CDR1 SEHNR and CDR2 FQNEAQ come from the germline V gene (reference sequence). With 4 bases removed from V and 3 bases from J, the gap between germline ends came to 27 bases. The CDR3 contains 19 residues. CDR3 sequence (DNA): TGTGCCAGCAGCTCCGACCGTCGGACTCCCCGACAACACGACTATGGCTACACCTTC. This encodes CASSSDRRTPRQHDYGYTF.

This clone came up a few times. This sequence joins TRBV4-1 and TRBJ2-3; no firm D call. V was pared by 1 base and J by 1 base, with 12 bases between. Looked up from germline, CDR1 is MGHRA and CDR2 is YSYEKL. This CDR3 region has 16 residues. CDR3 coding DNA: TGCGCCAGCAGCCAAGCTTCGGGCGGACGCACAGATACGCAGTATTTT. Its translation: CASSQASGGRTDTQYF.

The chain uses TRBV18 and TRBJ1-1, with D possibly being TRBD1 (6 bases). The CDR3 is 16 residues long. V was trimmed by 2 bases and J by 0 bases, leaving 13 bases between them. Germline CDR1 KGHSH, CDR2 LQKENI. The CDR3 nucleotides read TGTGCCAGCTCACCAGTGGACAGACTCATGAACACTGAAGCTTTCTTT. This codes for CASSPVDRLMNTEAFF.

The chain combines TRBV7-9 with TRBJ2-5, with TRBD1 matching over 9 bases. The length of the CDR3 is 14 residues. Germline V gives CDR1 SEHNR, CDR2 FQNEAQ (reference sequence). The ends lost 3 bases at V and 5 bases at J; junction bases unmatched: 4. The CDR3 DNA reads TGTGCCAGCAGCTTGGACAGGGGAAGCGAGACCCAGTACTTC. It is translated as CASSLDRGSETQYF.

This clone was observed a few times. The V and J genes are TRBV2 and TRBJ2-1; D may be TRBD1 or TRBD2 (5 bases each). CDR1 and CDR2 (germline): SNHLY, FYNNEI. The CDR3 consists of 10 residues. Deletions cut 5 bases from V and 12 bases from J, with 8 bases between. CDR3 amino acids: CASSLGPQFF. The CDR3 nucleotides read TGTGCCAGCAGTCTGGGACCGCAGTTCTTC.

The chain combines TRBV7-9 with TRBJ2-3; D remains ambiguous. With 8 bases removed from V and 0 bases from J, the gap between germline ends came to 21 bases. Germline CDR1 SEHNR, CDR2 FQNEAQ (reference sequence). The CDR3 contains 17 residues. The CDR3 loop reads CASLYIRSMSSTDTQYF. The CDR3 DNA reads TGTGCCAGCCTATACATCAGGTCCATGTCAAGCACAGATACGCAGTATTTT. Filled out from reference TRBV7-9 and TRBJ2-3, the complete variable domain reads DTGVSQNPRHKITKRGQNVTFRCDPISEHNRLYWYRQTLGQGPEFLTYFQNEAQLEKSRLLSDRFSAERPKGSFSTLEIQRTEQGDSAMYLCASLYIRSMSSTDTQYFGPGTRLTVL.

The chain has TRBV30 and TRBJ1-2, with D possibly matching TRBD1 (6 bases). Trimming left V 4 bases short and J 3 bases short, with 12 bases between. The CDR3 spans 13 residues. Germline V gene lookup returns CDR1 GTSNPN and CDR2 SVGIG (reference sequence). The CDR3 sequence is CAWMAGADYGYTF. The CDR3 region has the DNA TGTGCCTGGATGGCAGGGGCAGACTATGGCTACACCTTC.

CDR3 loop: CASSDRPGDGGYTF. CDR3 coding DNA: TGTGCCAGCAGTGACCGCCCAGGGGACGGTGGCTACACCTTC. V gene TRBV6-4 combines with J gene TRBJ1-2, with D perhaps matching TRBD1 (6 bases). Trimming stripped 2 bases from V and 7 bases from J, with 14 bases between. Germline assignment: CDR1 MRHNA and CDR2 SNTAGT. CDR3 size: 14 residues.

This chain connects TRBV6-6 to TRBJ2-5; the D gene is possibly TRBD2 (5 bases). The CDR3 loop spans 13 amino acids. Germline lookup yields CDR1 MNHNY and CDR2 SVGAGI (reference sequence). The germline V and J ends were trimmed by 6 bases and 2 bases, with 10 bases remaining between them. The CDR3: CASSPEGQETQYF. The DNA for the CDR3 is TGTGCCAGCAGCCCCGAGGGACAAGAGACCCAGTACTTC.

About this clone: Compared with germline, one end of the junction differs, possibly owing to a read error. The chain couples TRBV4-2 to TRBJ1-2, with D tentatively TRBD1 (5 bases). From germline, CDR1 is LGHNA and CDR2 YNFKEQ. This CDR3 comprises 14 residues. DNA for the CDR3: TGTGCCAGCAGCCAAGAAAAGCAGGGAGTAGGCTACGCCTTC. Amino acids: CASSQEKQGVGYAF.

This clone was counted a few times. The rearrangement links TRBV18 to TRBJ1-3, with D possibly TRBD1 on 6 matching bases. The CDR3 consists of 16 residues. The V gene's germline CDR1 is KGHSH and CDR2 LQKENI. Trimming left V 1 base short and J 4 bases short, with 14 bases between. The CDR3 DNA reads as TGTGCCAGCTCACCACAACAGGACAGTCTGGGAAACACCATATATTTT. Protein product: CASSPQQDSLGNTIYF.

V usage is TRBV7-3 and J usage is TRBJ2-6, with D perhaps TRBD1 or TRBD2 (5 bases each). Germline V gene sequence: CDR1 SGHTA, CDR2 FQGTGA. Trimming removed 1 base from V and 0 bases from J, with 10 bases in between. CDR3 size: 17 residues. The CDR3 protein is CASSLKGRVSGANVLTF. As DNA, the CDR3 is TGTGCCAGCAGCTTAAAGGGGAGAGTCTCTGGGGCCAACGTCCTGACTTTC.

This clone was observed a handful of times. The chain links TRBV2 to TRBJ1-1, with 8 bases fitting TRBD1. Per the germline V gene, CDR1 is SNHLY and CDR2 is FYNNEI. This CDR3 spans 11 amino acids. The V gene end was trimmed by 8 bases and the J gene end by 6 bases; junction bases not matched to a gene: 2. As DNA, the CDR3 is TGTGCCAGCGGACAGGGACCTGAAGCTTTCTTT. It translates to CASGQGPEAFF.

This chain connects TRBV5-4 to TRBJ2-7; 7 nucleotides align to TRBD1. V lost 3 bases and J lost 3; bases outside the gene matches: 6. The CDR3 consists of 14 residues. Germline loops: CDR1 SGHNT, CDR2 YYREEE (reference sequence). The CDR3 here is CASSSGTDRYEQYF. Here the CDR3 DNA reads TGTGCCAGCAGCTCCGGGACAGATCGCTACGAGCAGTACTTC.

The chain employs TRBV14 and TRBJ2-5, with a possible D match to TRBD2 (6 bases). The CDR3 covers 14 residues. CDR1 SGHDN and CDR2 FVKESK come from the germline V gene. The V gene lost 5 bases and the J gene lost 1 base, with 11 bases spanning the gap. The CDR3 spells CASSVAAGQETQYF. Here the CDR3 DNA reads TGTGCCAGCAGCGTAGCGGCGGGCCAAGAGACCCAGTACTTC.

The CDR3 region is CSVGSVTSYEQYF. In nucleotides, the CDR3 is TGCAGCGTTGGGTCGGTGACCTCCTACGAGCAGTACTTC. The genes are TRBV29-1 and TRBJ2-7; D is unresolved. Trimming removed 4 bases from V and 0 bases from J, with 10 bases in between. The CDR3 length is 13 residues. The V gene's germline CDR1 is SQVTM and CDR2 ANQGSEA.

The V call is TRBV30, the J call TRBJ1-6; D is ambiguous. This CDR3 comprises 13 residues. Germline lookup yields CDR1 GTSNPN and CDR2 SVGIG (reference sequence). Trimming removed 5 bases at V and 10 bases at J, with 15 bases between. CDR3 protein: CAWSESPSSPLHF. CDR3 sequence (DNA): TGTGCCTGGTCTGAATCCCCTTCCTCACCCCTCCACTTT.

The rearrangement joins TRBV11-3 to TRBJ2-2; D is uncertain. Per germline, CDR1 SGHNT and CDR2 YENEEA. The CDR3 totals 13 residues. V was pared by 1 base and J by 7 bases, with 7 bases between. CDR3 bases: TGTGCCAGCAGCTTAGCGGACCTCGGGGAGCTGTTTTTT. Amino acids: CASSLADLGELFF. The entire variable domain, with the rest obtained from reference TRBV11-3 and TRBJ2-2, is as follows: EAGVVQSPRYKIIEKKQPVAFWCNPISGHNTLYWYLQNLGQGPELLIRYENEEAVDDSQLPKDRFSAERLKGVDSTLKIQPAELGDSAVYLCASSLADLGELFFGEGSRLTVL.

The chain is built from TRBV11-2 and TRBJ2-5; either TRBD1 or TRBD2 may supply D (5 bases each). Germline CDR1 is SGHAT and CDR2 is FQNNGV. Trimming stripped 0 bases from V and 5 bases from J, with 16 bases between. The CDR3 consists of 16 residues. The CDR3 reads CASSLDPRGSRETQYF. The CDR3, as DNA: TGTGCCAGCAGCTTAGATCCTCGGGGCAGTAGGGAGACCCAGTACTTC.

The V and J genes are TRBV11-2 and TRBJ2-1; the match to TRBD1 covers 8 bases. The germline V gene has CDR1 SGHAT and CDR2 FQNNGV. The CDR3 runs 13 residues. The ends lost 3 bases at V and 9 bases at J; junction bases unmatched: 4. The CDR3 nucleotides read TGTGCCAGCAGCTTCGACAGGGGTGGTGAGCAGTTCTTC. As protein: CASSFDRGGEQFF.

This sequence joins TRBV7-2 and TRBJ1-2; TRBD1 agrees at 9 bases. The CDR3 extends over 13 amino acids. V lost 5 bases to trimming and J lost 7 bases; unmatched junction nucleotides: 5. CDR1 is SGHTA, CDR2 FQGNSA, per germline. CDR3 amino acids: CASSLGQGGGYTF. The CDR3 region has the DNA TGTGCCAGCAGCCTGGGACAGGGAGGTGGCTACACCTTC.

The chain employs TRBV11-3 and TRBJ1-2, with TRBD1 matching over 8 bases. The CDR3 sequence is 16 residues long. CDR1 SGHNT and CDR2 YENEEA come from the germline V gene. With V trimmed by 2 bases and J by 5 bases, 10 bases remained unmatched. This CDR3 is CASSLQGTGGLYGYTF. The CDR3 DNA reads as TGTGCCAGCAGCTTACAAGGGACAGGAGGGTTATATGGCTACACCTTC.

This chain links TRBV30 with TRBJ2-2; D remains unclear. Per germline, CDR1 GTSNPN and CDR2 SVGIG (reference sequence). CDR3 size: 12 residues. Trimming removed 2 bases at V and 7 bases at J, with 8 bases between. The CDR3 reads CAWSPGGGELFF. The CDR3 bases are TGTGCCTGGAGTCCCGGCGGCGGGGAGCTGTTTTTT. The full variable domain, in which reference TRBV30 and TRBJ2-2 provide the parts outside the CDR3, is SQTIHQWPATLVQPVGSPLSLECTVEGTSNPNLYWYRQAAGRGLQLLFYSVGIGQISSEVPQNLSASRPQDRQFILSSKKLLLSDSGFYLCAWSPGGGELFFGEGSRLTVL.